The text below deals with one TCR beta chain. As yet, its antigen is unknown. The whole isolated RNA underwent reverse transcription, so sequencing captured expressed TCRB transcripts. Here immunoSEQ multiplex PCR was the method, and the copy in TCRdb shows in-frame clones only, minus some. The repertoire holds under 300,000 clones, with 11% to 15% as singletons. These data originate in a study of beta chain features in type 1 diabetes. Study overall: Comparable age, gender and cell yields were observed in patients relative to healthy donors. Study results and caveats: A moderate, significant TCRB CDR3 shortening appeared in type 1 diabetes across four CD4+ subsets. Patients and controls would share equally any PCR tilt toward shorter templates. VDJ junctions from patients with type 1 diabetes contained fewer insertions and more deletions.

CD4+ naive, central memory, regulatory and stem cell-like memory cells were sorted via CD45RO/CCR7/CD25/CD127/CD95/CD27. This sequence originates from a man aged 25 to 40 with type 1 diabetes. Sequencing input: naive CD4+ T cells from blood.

DNA of the CDR3: TGTGCCAGCAGCCAAGAAGCTAGCGGGGGATCGGGGGCGAACACCGGGGAGCTGTTTTTT. The encoded protein is CASSQEASGGSGANTGELFF. V and J are TRBV4-2 and TRBJ2-2, with 10 bases matching TRBD2. The trim removed 0 bases at V and 0 bases at J, leaving 10 bases unmatched. CDR1 is LGHNA and CDR2 is YNFKEQ in the germline V gene. The CDR3 contains 20 residues.